Each of the 17 T cell receptor beta chains below was sequenced from the same sample in a study of monozygotic twins with cystic fibrosis. TCRdb's table, derived via immunoSEQ multiplex PCR, lists solely in-frame clones and lacks some. The table records tens of thousands of clones, over 70% of them present only once. The sample was blood. These receptors were taken from a girl aged 2 to 9 with cystic fibrosis.

The chain is built from TRBV9 and TRBJ2-3; the D is unclear. CDR1 is SGDLS and CDR2 is YYNGEE in the germline V gene. The CDR3 has 13 residues. The V and J ends lost 3 bases and 3 bases respectively, with 8 bases between them. CDR3 region: CASSGLLTDTQYF. The CDR3, as DNA: TGTGCCAGCAGCGGCCTTCTGACAGATACGCAGTATTTT.

The chain recombines TRBV7-9 with TRBJ2-2; 7 positions match TRBD1. The trim removed 8 bases at V and 1 base at J, leaving 4 bases unmatched. The V gene's germline CDR1 is SEHNR and CDR2 FQNEAQ (reference sequence). The CDR3 spans 14 residues. DNA of the CDR3: TGTGCCAGCCACAGGGGCCTGAACACCGGGGAGCTGTTTTTT. This codes for CASHRGLNTGELFF.

The V gene is TRBV2, the J gene TRBJ2-7; tentative D call: TRBD2 (6 bases). V lost 3 bases and J 3 bases, leaving 12 bases between the germline ends. There are 14 residues in the CDR3. Germline V gives CDR1 SNHLY, CDR2 FYNNEI. CDR3 DNA sequence: TGTGCCAGCAGTGAGGCGGGGTGGAACTACGAGCAGTACTTC. It specifies CASSEAGWNYEQYF.

The chain uses TRBV6-1 and TRBJ2-7, with a tentative D call TRBD2 (7 bases). Trimming shortened V by 0 bases and J by 1 base, and 19 bases separated the two germline ends. There are 18 residues in the CDR3. Germline CDR1 and CDR2: MNHNS and SASEGT. The DNA for the CDR3 is TGTGCCAGCAGTGAAGCGCTAGGTTGGGGGGGCTTTTCCTACGAGCAGTACTTC. Translating it yields CASSEALGWGGFSYEQYF.

The CDR3 nucleotides are TGTGCCACCAGCAGAGGCTCTAGCGGGAGAGAGACCCAGTACTTC. This codes for CATSRGSSGRETQYF. This rearrangement joins TRBV15 to TRBJ2-5, with 10 positions matching TRBD2. Losses at the gene ends were 1 base for V and 4 bases for J; bases not matched to a gene: 3. From germline, CDR1 is LNHNV and CDR2 YYDKDF (reference sequence). CDR3 length: 15 amino acids.

The chain combines TRBV5-4 with TRBJ1-3; D is possibly TRBD1 (5 bases). This CDR3 spans 11 amino acids. The ends were cut back, 4 bases at V and 8 bases at J, with 7 bases in the middle. Germline CDR1 and CDR2: SGHNT and YYREEE (reference sequence). This CDR3 reads CASSQGDTIYF. In nucleotides, the CDR3 is TGTGCCAGCAGCCAAGGGGACACCATATATTTT.

The chain recombines TRBV6-6 with TRBJ1-6; D call uncertain. The V end lost 6 bases, the J end lost 7 bases, and 4 bases lay between the germline ends. Germline CDR1 is MNHNY and CDR2 is SVGAGI (reference sequence). The CDR3 sequence is 11 residues long. The CDR3 protein is CASRSNSPLHF. The CDR3 bases are TGTGCCAGCAGGTCAAATTCACCCCTCCACTTT.

The gene calls are TRBV6-1 and TRBJ2-7; 7 bases match TRBD2. The CDR3 spans 14 residues. Trimming cost V 5 bases and J 5 bases; bases outside gene matches: 9. Germline CDR1 reads MNHNS; CDR2 reads SASEGT. This CDR3 reads CASSPSRGVNEQYF. The CDR3, as DNA: TGTGCCAGCAGTCCCTCCCGGGGGGTCAACGAGCAGTACTTC.

The chain uses TRBV7-9 and TRBJ1-6; unclear D gene. Germline assignment: CDR1 SEHNR and CDR2 FQNEAQ (reference sequence). The CDR3 loop spans 11 amino acids. The germline V and J ends were trimmed by 7 bases and 9 bases, with 7 bases remaining between them. The DNA of the CDR3 is TGTGCCAGCACCGCAGGTTCACCCCTCCACTTT. Its protein is CASTAGSPLHF.

The V gene is TRBV6-5, the J gene TRBJ1-1; 9 nucleotides align to TRBD1. The germline gives CDR1 MNHEY, CDR2 SVGAGI. V shed 7 bases, J shed 6 bases, and the junction held 9 bases outside the gene matches. There are 14 residues in the CDR3. This CDR3 is CASIPRDRDPEAFF. The CDR3 coding sequence is TGTGCCAGCATTCCCCGGGACAGGGATCCTGAAGCTTTCTTT.

The V and J genes are TRBV7-2 and TRBJ2-4; D is possibly TRBD1 (5 bases). The CDR3 is 13 amino acids. Per germline, CDR1 SGHTA and CDR2 FQGNSA. The V and J ends lost 2 bases and 3 bases respectively, with 5 bases between them. Here the CDR3 DNA reads TGTGCCAGCAGCTTAACAGGCAAAAACATTCAGTACTTC. It codes for CASSLTGKNIQYF.

The chain recombines TRBV2 with TRBJ2-7; D is undetermined. This CDR3 comprises 12 residues. Germline values: CDR1 SNHLY, CDR2 FYNNEI. Trimming left V 11 bases short and J 1 base short, with 12 bases between. This CDR3 reads CAHSKSSYEQYF. The CDR3 coding sequence is TGTGCCCACTCGAAGAGTTCCTACGAGCAGTACTTC.

This clone was recorded only once. The chain links TRBV9 to TRBJ1-1; D is ambiguous. The length of the CDR3 is 14 residues. V lost 0 bases and J lost 4, with 10 bases in between. Per the germline V gene, CDR1 is SGDLS and CDR2 is YYNGEE. The CDR3: CASSVGPSGTEAFF. For the CDR3, the DNA is TGTGCCAGCAGCGTAGGTCCCAGCGGCACTGAAGCTTTCTTT.

V is TRBV4-1 and J is TRBJ2-7; TRBD2 matches 11 bases. Germline assignment: CDR1 MGHRA and CDR2 YSYEKL. The CDR3 is 19 amino acids. The trim removed 5 bases at V and 1 base at J, leaving 16 bases unmatched. The CDR3 DNA is TGCGCCAGCAGCGCCATAGCCTCGGGACTAGCGGTTAGGTCCTACGAGCAGTACTTC. This codes for CASSAIASGLAVRSYEQYF.

The chain couples TRBV7-7 to TRBJ2-5; TRBD2 might be the D (5 bases). The V end lost 0 bases, the J end lost 2 bases, and 7 bases lay between the germline ends. In germline, CDR1 is SSHAT, CDR2 FNYEAQ (reference sequence). The CDR3 length is 14 residues. The CDR3 region is CASSLAGVQETQYF. DNA for the CDR3: TGTGCCAGCAGCTTAGCCGGGGTTCAAGAGACCCAGTACTTC. The full variable domain, its missing parts supplied by reference TRBV7-7 and TRBJ2-5, is GAGVSQSPRYKVTKRGQDVTLRCDPISSHATLYWYQQALGQGPEFLTYFNYEAQPDKSGLPSDRFSAERPEGSISTLTIQRTEQRDSAMYRCASSLAGVQETQYFGPGTRLLVL.

The chain has TRBV29-1 and TRBJ1-2; TRBD1 aligns across 8 bases. V lost 4 bases and J lost 0; bases outside the gene matches: 4. The CDR3 loop spans 14 amino acids. Germline V gives CDR1 SQVTM, CDR2 ANQGSEA. As DNA, the CDR3 is TGCAGCGTTGTGCAGGGGGCGCCTAACTATGGCTACACCTTC. This codes for CSVVQGAPNYGYTF. Variable domain in full (rest from reference TRBV29-1 and TRBJ1-2): SAVISQKPSRDICQRGTSLTIQCQVDSQVTMMFWYRQQPGQSLTLIATANQGSEATYESGFVIDKFPISRPNLTFSTLTVSNMSPEDSSIYLCSVVQGAPNYGYTFGSGTRLTVV.

The chain has TRBV5-1 and TRBJ1-5; 8 bases agree with TRBD1. Germline CDR1 SGHRS, CDR2 YFSETQ. J lost 7 bases, V lost 4 bases, and 10 bases had no gene match. The CDR3 contains 15 residues. The CDR3 here is CASSPWTGRGQPQHF. CDR3 coding DNA: TGCGCCAGCAGCCCGTGGACAGGGCGGGGGCAGCCCCAGCATTTT.